The T cell receptor beta chain under discussion was sequenced for a study of CD8 T cells in ankylosing spondylitis. Of note for this clonotype: The antigen is undetermined.

Study conclusions and caveats: Earlier work had already found some motif variants in reactive arthritis synovial fluid and blood. Ankylosing spondylitis blood appeared to be characterized by a TCR beta motif of fewer than ten highly homologous variants. CD8+ disease-linked clones were present at relatively low frequencies in blood. Disease-linked clones reportedly showed significant enrichment in matched ankylosing spondylitis synovial fluid.

Making the TCR beta libraries involved quantitative 5'-RACE with molecular barcodes. TCRdb redid the calling of the 5' RACE reads with MiXCR, one entry per CDR3 protein. Of 330,000 or so distinct CDR3 sequences in the sample, approximately 8% were seen once. This CDR3 has 15 residues. Trimming stripped 5 bases from V and 0 bases from J, with 12 bases between. Looked up from germline, CDR1 is MDHEN and CDR2 is SYDVKM. This clonotype was sampled from a male donor with ankylosing spondylitis. Sequencing input: blood, either unsorted or a sorted T cell fraction (not recorded which). V gene TRBV28 combines with J gene TRBJ2-3; no clear D. CDR3 loop: CASSPSLGSTDTQYF. In DNA form, the CDR3 reads TGTGCCAGCAGTCCCTCCCTGGGAAGCACAGATACGCAGTATTTT.